What follows are 3 T cell receptor beta chains derived from one specimen sequenced in a study of molecular identifiers for immune sequencing clone quantification. TCRdb recomputed calls from the PCR reads with MiXCR, one row per CDR3 protein. The sample has about 320,000 distinct CDR3 sequences; 24% are singletons. The sample taken for sequencing was naive CD8+ T cells from blood, with Jurkat cell RNA spiked in. Documented subset: FACS-sorted CD8+CD4-CCR7+CD45RA+ naive T cells. Receptors originate from a human donor in good health. Some libraries in this study had Jurkat cell RNA spiked in.

The table lists this clonotype with many counts. This chain joins TRBV28 and TRBJ2-3; D tentatively reads TRBD1 or TRBD2 (5 bases each). Trimming took off 4 bases at V and 1 base at J, with 18 bases between the two ends. The CDR3 sequence is 17 residues long. Per germline, CDR1 MDHEN and CDR2 SYDVKM. The CDR3, as DNA: TGTGCCAGCAGTTCCCCCGGGACGATAGGGCGCACAGATACGCAGTATTTT. Translated: CASSSPGTIGRTDTQYF.

V is TRBV6-2 or TRBV6-3 and J is TRBJ1-2; a weak D match, TRBD1 (6 bases). Germline V CDR1 and CDR2: MNHEY, SVGEGT. The CDR3 extends over 16 amino acids. With 2 bases removed from V and 7 bases from J, the gap between germline ends came to 20 bases. CDR3 sequence reads: CASSYLTLWTALGYTF. Here the CDR3 DNA reads TGTGCCAGCAGTTACCTGACCCTATGGACAGCTCTTGGCTACACCTTC.

On this clonotype: A junction boundary mismatches the germline segment, possibly from a read error. This rearrangement joins TRBV7-9 to TRBJ2-7, with 9 bases fitting TRBD1. The length of the CDR3 is 15 residues. Germline lookup yields CDR1 SEHNR and CDR2 FQNEAQ (reference sequence). The CDR3 protein is CASSLGVQGAYELYF. The CDR3 nucleotides read TGTGCCAGCAGCCTGGGGGTACAGGGGGCGTACGAGCTGTACTTC.